A selection of T cell receptor beta chains follows, all from one sample in a study of T cell changes during pregnancy in multiple sclerosis. Clones were read by immunoSEQ multiplex PCR, and TCRdb kept only the in-frame ones, dropping some. The table lists 70,000 to 100,000 clones, 90% to 95% of them singletons. Sequencing was performed on peripheral blood, taken in the first trimester of pregnancy. The receptors were gathered from a female donor with multiple sclerosis, enrolled in a pregnancy study. The CDR3 runs from the conserved cysteine through the conserved F or W. D genes are given only for firm matches. For some rows the clone size is stated as once, few or many, or as a class when expanded; others skip it.

d_call,clone_size,v_call,j_call,cdr3_nt,cdr3_aa
TRBD2,-,TRBV9,TRBJ2-1,TGTGCCAGCAGCGTCGGGACTAGCGCCTACAATGAGCAGTTCTTC,CASSVGTSAYNEQFF
-,-,TRBV19,TRBJ1-6,TGTGCCAGTAGTGCAACAGGGAGCTCCTATAATTCACCCCTCCACTTT,CASSATGSSYNSPLHF
-,-,TRBV7-2,TRBJ1-3,TGTGCCAGCAGCCGATGGGGGGGGGATTCCTCTGGAAACACCATATATTTT,CASSRWGGDSSGNTIYF
-,-,TRBV30,TRBJ1-5,TGTGCCTGGAGTCAGGGTCAGGATCAGCCCCAGCATTTT,CAWSQGQDQPQHF
-,-,TRBV7-2,TRBJ2-7,TGTGCCAGCAGCTTCCCAGGGCTCTACGAGCAGTACTTC,CASSFPGLYEQYF
-,-,TRBV2,TRBJ2-7,TGTGCCAGCACCCTTGGCAGGGTGCGCGAGCAGTACTTC,CASTLGRVREQYF
-,-,TRBV9,TRBJ2-6,TGTGCCAGCAGCGGGGGAGGAGGAACTTCTGGGGCCAACGTCCTGACTTTC,CASSGGGGTSGANVLTF
-,-,TRBV7-9,TRBJ2-6,TGTGCCAGCAGCCCGACAGCCTGGGCTGGGGCCAACGTCCTGACTTTC,CASSPTAWAGANVLTF
-,-,TRBV15,TRBJ2-1,TGTGCCACCAGCAGGGTAGGTCTTAGCGGAGGGCGATTGGAGCAGTTCTTC,CATSRVGLSGGRLEQFF
TRBD1,once,TRBV10-2,TRBJ1-5,TGCGCCAGCAGCCTGGACAGGGGGAGACAGCCCCAGCATTTT,CASSLDRGRQPQHF
-,-,TRBV7-9,TRBJ1-1,TGTGCCAGCAGCCTACTTGGGGGCCGGAACACTGAAGCTTTCTTT,CASSLLGGRNTEAFF
-,-,TRBV11-2,TRBJ2-4,TGTGCCAGCAGCCCCCTCTGGCGGGGAGACATTCAGTACTTC,CASSPLWRGDIQYF
TRBD2,once,TRBV7-6,TRBJ2-7,TGTGCCAGCAGCTCAACTAGCGGGGGCCCTGGGGGATGGGAGCAGTACTTC,CASSSTSGGPGGWEQYF
-,-,TRBV19,TRBJ2-1,TGTGCCAGTAGCATACAGGGCTTTGAGCAGTTCTTC,CASSIQGFEQFF
TRBD1,-,TRBV7-9,TRBJ1-4,TGTGCCAGCAGCTTAGAGGGGACAGGGAAAGGGAAACTGTTTTTT,CASSLEGTGKGKLFF
-,-,TRBV11-2,TRBJ2-3,TGTGCCAGCAGCCCTCTCGACAGGCGCACAGATACGCAGTATTTT,CASSPLDRRTDTQYF
TRBD2,-,TRBV29-1,TRBJ2-3,TGCAGCGTGCCGTCAGGGCGACTAGCAACGACAGATACGCAGTATTTT,CSVPSGRLATTDTQYF
-,-,TRBV6-5,TRBJ1-1,TGTGCCAGCAGTTACGGTGGGGGGGAAACGGCTTTCTTT,CASSYGGGETAFF
-,-,TRBV30,TRBJ1-5,TGTGCCTACCCGTGGGAGGGAGTCTATAGCAATCAGCCCCAGCATTTT,CAYPWEGVYSNQPQHF
TRBD2,-,TRBV27,TRBJ2-1,TGTGCCAGCAGATACGCAGGGACTAGCGGCAATGAGCAGTTCTTC,CASRYAGTSGNEQFF
TRBD2,once,TRBV30,TRBJ2-7,TGTGCCTGGAGGGGTAGCGGGAGAGGATACGAGCAGTACTTC,CAWRGSGRGYEQYF
-,-,TRBV28,TRBJ2-1,TGTGCCAGCAGCGGCCGGGTTCCGGGGAATGAGCAGTTCTTC,CASSGRVPGNEQFF
-,-,TRBV11-2,TRBJ2-7,TGTGCCAGCAGCTCCCTCAGGGGAAGGTACGAGCAGTACTTC,CASSSLRGRYEQYF
-,-,TRBV9,TRBJ2-3,TGTGCCAGCAGCATGGGAGGGGGAACTAGCACAGATACGCAGTATTTT,CASSMGGGTSTDTQYF
-,-,TRBV27,TRBJ1-1,TGTGCCAGCAGTCCCTCCCCTAGGGAAGCTTTCTTT,CASSPSPREAFF
-,few,TRBV19,TRBJ1-1,TGTGCCAGTAGTATAGACTCCGACAGGAACACTGAAGCTTTCTTT,CASSIDSDRNTEAFF
-,-,TRBV16,TRBJ2-2,TGTGCCAGCAGCCAATTACGGACCGGGGAGCTGTTTTTT,CASSQLRTGELFF
-,-,TRBV25-1,TRBJ1-3,TGTGCCAGCAGTGAACTAGGTGTCTCTGGAAACACCATATATTTT,CASSELGVSGNTIYF
-,-,TRBV14,TRBJ2-7,TGTGCCAGCAGCCCTCGCGGGTTGAGCTACGAGCAGTACTTC,CASSPRGLSYEQYF
-,-,TRBV6-5,TRBJ1-3,TGTGCCAGCAGTTACTCGGGCACCCGAGGAAACACCATATATTTT,CASSYSGTRGNTIYF
-,-,TRBV11-2,TRBJ1-5,TGTGCCAGCAGCTTAGAAAGCGGGCCCCAGCATTTT,CASSLESGPQHF
TRBD1,-,TRBV6-1,TRBJ2-7,TGTGCCAGCAGAACCGGGGACAGCTCCTACGAGCAGTACTTC,CASRTGDSSYEQYF
TRBD1,-,TRBV2,TRBJ2-1,TGTGCCAGCGACACCGACAGGGATGAGCAGTTCTTC,CASDTDRDEQFF
TRBD1,-,TRBV7-8,TRBJ1-5,TGTGCCAGCAGCTCCCACGGACAGGGGGACAATCAGCCCCAGCATTTT,CASSSHGQGDNQPQHF
-,once,TRBV19,TRBJ1-2,TGTGCCAGTAGCCCCCAAGGACTCACCGGTGGCTACACCTTC,CASSPQGLTGGYTF
-,few,TRBV7-6,TRBJ1-6,TGTGCCAGGGCGAGGGAGGGGCCGCCTCAAGATTCACCCCTCCACTTT,CARAREGPPQDSPLHF
-,once,TRBV5-4,TRBJ1-2,TGTGCCAGCAGCTTGGACGGTAGAGGGCTGGATGGCTACACCTTC,CASSLDGRGLDGYTF
-,-,TRBV23-1,TRBJ1-3,TGCGCCAGCAGTCAGGGGGCTCCTAACTCTGGAAACACCATATATTTT,CASSQGAPNSGNTIYF
TRBD1,-,TRBV7-9,TRBJ1-3,TGTGCCAGCAGCCCCATACGCCCGGGACAGCACTCTGGAAACACCATATATTTT,CASSPIRPGQHSGNTIYF
-,-,TRBV30,TRBJ1-2,TGTGCCTGGACGGTCTCAGGGTTGGGATCTGCTGGCTACACCTTC,CAWTVSGLGSAGYTF
TRBD2,-,TRBV28,TRBJ2-1,TGTGCCACCACCTCAAGCGGGACCTCCTACAATGAGCAGTTCTTC,CATTSSGTSYNEQFF
-,-,TRBV11-1,TRBJ1-1,TGTGCCAGCAGCTTAAAAGGAGGGAACACTGAAGCTTTCTTT,CASSLKGGNTEAFF
-,-,TRBV7-3,TRBJ1-2,TGTGCCAGCAGCTTAGGACGCAGGGCCGAAGAGTATGGCTACACCTTC,CASSLGRRAEEYGYTF